This is a list of T cell receptor beta chains from one sample in a study of cytomegalovirus exposure and HLA in healthy donors. Profiled with immunoSEQ multiplex PCR; TCRdb holds only in-frame clones, not every one. The table records more than 150,000 clones, 75% to 90% of them present only once. Sample: PBMCs. Receptor source: a man between 18 and 35 years old in good health and CMV-seropositive. Each CDR3 is given with its conserved first and last residue. The order of the fields is V gene, J gene, clone size, D gene, CDR3 protein, CDR3 DNA. A D gene is named only where the DNA matches it firmly. Expanded clones are given a class, and other clones once, few, many or no size at all.

TRBV27	TRBJ2-5	-	-	CASSLSYKQETQYF	TGTGCCAGCAGTTTGTCTTACAAACAAGAGACCCAGTACTTC
TRBV4-2	TRBJ1-4	-	-	CASSQDVGGGEKLFF	TGTGCCAGCAGCCAAGATGTCGGGGGAGGCGAAAAACTGTTTTTT
TRBV6-4	TRBJ1-2	-	-	CASSEEFLGYGYTF	TGTGCCAGCAGTGAGGAGTTCTTGGGCTATGGCTACACCTTC
TRBV19	TRBJ1-2	-	TRBD1	CASSPRDRLNYGYTF	TGTGCCAGTAGTCCCCGGGACAGACTAAACTATGGCTACACCTTC
TRBV13	TRBJ1-2	once	TRBD1	CASSFNRGDDGYTF	TGTGCCAGCAGCTTTAACAGGGGGGACGATGGCTACACCTTC
TRBV11-2	TRBJ2-5	-	-	CASSYGDLRYF	TGTGCCAGCAGCTACGGGGACTTGAGGTACTTC
TRBV29-1	TRBJ2-1	-	-	CSGRLPSYGEQFF	TGCAGCGGTCGACTGCCCTCATATGGTGAGCAGTTCTTC
TRBV4-1	TRBJ2-2	-	TRBD2	CASSQSAGDVELFF	TGCGCCAGCAGCCAAAGTGCGGGGGACGTGGAGCTGTTTTTT
TRBV5-1	TRBJ2-7	-	TRBD2	CASSFRGAYEQYF	TGCGCCAGCAGCTTCCGGGGGGCCTACGAGCAGTACTTC
TRBV5-1	TRBJ2-7	-	TRBD1	CASSLGTGSPLEQYF	TGCGCCAGCAGCCTAGGGACAGGGTCCCCCCTGGAGCAGTACTTC
TRBV11-2	TRBJ1-5	-	-	CASSFGVLGNQPQHF	TGTGCCAGCAGCTTCGGGGTTTTGGGCAATCAGCCCCAGCATTTT
TRBV11-2	TRBJ2-5	-	TRBD1	CASSSQGAQRETQYF	TGTGCCAGCAGCTCGCAGGGGGCCCAGAGGGAGACCCAGTACTTC
TRBV23-1	TRBJ2-1	once	TRBD2	CASPPRAGGQDEQFF	TGCGCCAGCCCTCCGCGAGCGGGGGGGCAAGATGAGCAGTTCTTC
TRBV28	TRBJ1-1	-	-	CAESRGNTEAFF	TGTGCAGAAAGCAGGGGGAACACTGAAGCTTTCTTT
TRBV15	TRBJ1-2	-	TRBD1	CATSRISGTALIGGYTF	TGTGCCACCAGCAGGATATCCGGGACAGCCTTAATCGGTGGCTACACCTTC
TRBV7-6	TRBJ1-1	-	-	CASSFQGNTEAFF	TGTGCCAGCAGCTTTCAGGGGAACACTGAAGCTTTCTTT
TRBV7-2	TRBJ2-5	-	TRBD1	CASSSGPGQGEETQYF	TGTGCCAGCAGCTCCGGACCGGGACAGGGGGAAGAGACCCAGTACTTC
TRBV7-9	TRBJ1-5	once	-	CSSSARTANVDQPQHF	TGTTCCAGCAGCGCAAGGACAGCCAACGTGGATCAGCCCCAGCATTTT
TRBV15	TRBJ1-1	-	-	CATSRDPGALTAFF	TGTGCCACCAGCAGAGACCCAGGGGCCCTGACAGCTTTCTTT
TRBV10-1	TRBJ2-2	once	-	CASSGTPNTGELFF	TGCGCCAGCAGCGGGACACCGAACACCGGGGAGCTGTTTTTT
TRBV11-2	TRBJ2-2	-	-	CASSLRRGAGELFF	TGTGCCAGCAGCTTAAGGAGGGGCGCCGGGGAGCTGTTTTTT
TRBV13	TRBJ2-5	once	-	CASSLGRTGKQETQYF	TGTGCCAGCAGCTTAGGCCGCACGGGGAAGCAAGAGACCCAGTACTTC
TRBV5-1	TRBJ1-1	-	TRBD1	CASRTGTENTEAFF	TGCGCCAGCCGGACAGGTACAGAGAACACTGAAGCTTTCTTT
TRBV30	TRBJ1-1	-	-	CAWSVTSSGEAFF	TGTGCCTGGAGTGTAACCTCTTCGGGTGAAGCTTTCTTT
TRBV29-1	TRBJ1-1	-	-	CSASHAGGLMDTEAFF	TGCAGCGCCTCCCATGCTGGAGGGTTGATGGACACTGAAGCTTTCTTT
TRBV4-1	TRBJ1-2	-	TRBD1	CASSQPGTGTSRGYTF	TGCGCCAGCAGCCAACCCGGGACAGGGACTTCTCGTGGCTACACCTTC
TRBV10-3	TRBJ1-2	-	-	CAISNPGGNGYTF	TGTGCCATCAGTAACCCGGGGGGTAATGGCTACACCTTC
TRBV5-1	TRBJ2-1	-	TRBD2	CASRPSSGGVNEQFF	TGCGCCAGCAGACCCAGTAGCGGGGGGGTCAATGAGCAGTTCTTC
TRBV5-6	TRBJ2-5	-	-	CASSLDGGAETQYF	TGTGCCAGCAGCTTGGATGGAGGAGCAGAGACCCAGTACTTC
TRBV14	TRBJ2-7	-	-	CASSQERGPPYEQYF	TGTGCCAGCAGCCAAGAGCGGGGGCCTCCCTACGAGCAGTACTTC